This T cell receptor (beta chain) was retrieved from a study of T cell changes during pregnancy in multiple sclerosis. Trimming cost V 5 bases and J 5 bases; bases outside gene matches: 4. There are 14 residues in the CDR3. Germline V gene sequence: CDR1 MNHEY, CDR2 SMNVEV (reference sequence). Sequenced by immunoSEQ multiplex PCR; TCRdb stores in-frame clones only, minus some. Of about 56,000 clones detected, approximately 91% appear once; the ten largest clones hold 0.45% to 0.6%. V usage is TRBV27 and J usage is TRBJ2-2, with 8 bases identical to TRBD1. Sequenced here: CD4+ T cells from peripheral blood mononuclear cells, sampled in the third trimester of pregnancy. The sequence derives from a female donor with multiple sclerosis, enrolled in a pregnancy study. CDR3 in amino acids: CASSPDRATGELFF. The CDR3 bases are TGTGCCAGCAGTCCGGACAGGGCAACCGGGGAGCTGTTTTTT.